These 14 T cell receptor beta chains came from one sample sequenced in a study of blood T cell repertoires in COVID-19. Clones were read by immunoSEQ multiplex PCR, and TCRdb kept only the in-frame ones, dropping some. The profile covers around 160,000 clones, with 80% appearing a single time and approximately 3.6% taken by the ten largest. Sample: PBMCs or T cells enriched from blood (not recorded which). Receptor source: an older woman who had recovered from COVID-19.

The chain is built from TRBV20-1 and TRBJ1-1; D perhaps matches TRBD1 (5 bases). V lost 3 bases and J 0 bases, leaving 14 bases between the germline ends. The CDR3 extends over 15 amino acids. Germline V CDR1 and CDR2: DFQATT, SNEGSKA (reference sequence). CDR3 loop: CSASEGWGMNTEAFF. In DNA, the CDR3 is TGCAGTGCTAGTGAGGGGTGGGGCATGAACACTGAAGCTTTCTTT.

The rearrangement links TRBV14 to TRBJ1-1, with D maybe TRBD1 (6 bases). Germline CDR1 and CDR2: SGHDN and FVKESK. This CDR3 contains 16 residues. Trimming took 2 bases from V and 2 from J, leaving 15 bases between them. The CDR3 DNA sequence: TGTGCCAGCAGCCAATGGTTCCAGGGGATTAACACTGAAGCTTTCTTT. Translated: CASSQWFQGINTEAFF. Variable domain in full (rest from reference TRBV14 and TRBJ1-1): EAGVTQFPSHSVIEKGQTVTLRCDPISGHDNLYWYRRVMGKEIKFLLHFVKESKQDESGMPNNRFLAERTGGTYSTLKVQPAELEDSGVYFCASSQWFQGINTEAFFGQGTRLTVV.

V gene TRBV19 combines with J gene TRBJ1-2, with 9 bases lining up with TRBD1. CDR1 is LNHDA and CDR2 is SQIVND in the germline V gene (reference sequence). The CDR3 length is 14 residues. The J segment lost 3 bases and the V segment lost 7 bases, leaving 6 bases of the junction unmatched. CDR3 sequence (DNA): TGTGCCAGTAAAACAGGGGGCGGCGACTATGGCTACACCTTC. Protein sequence: CASKTGGGDYGYTF.

This clone has only one observation. This may arise from a read error, as a much more abundant clone is one base away. The rearrangement joins TRBV28 to TRBJ2-1, with a possible D match to TRBD2 (6 bases). The CDR3 is made up of 14 amino acids. V dropped 2 bases and J dropped 2 bases, with 7 bases sitting between them. The germline V gene encodes CDR1 MDHEN and CDR2 SYDVKM. CDR3 sequence (DNA): TGTGCCAGCAGTTTAGGGGGGACCTACAATGAGCAGTTCTTC. It specifies CASSLGGTYNEQFF.

The rearrangement links TRBV5-6 to TRBJ2-4; D might be TRBD1 (6 bases). Germline loops: CDR1 SGHDT, CDR2 YYEEEE. There are 16 residues in the CDR3. The V end lost 4 bases, the J end lost 8 bases, and 22 bases lay between the germline ends. CDR3 sequence reads: CASSLLGGEEGYIQYF. CDR3 bases: TGTGCCAGCAGCCTTCTAGGGGGAGAGGAAGGCTACATTCAGTACTTC.

Only a few counts were recorded for this clone. The same CDR3 can be traced to other DNA sequences in this sample. The chain combines TRBV2 with TRBJ2-7, with 11 bases aligning to TRBD2. Germline trimming cut 6 bases from V and 3 bases from J; bases unmatched to any gene: 4. Germline-derived CDR1 and CDR2 are SNHLY and FYNNEI. This CDR3 has 14 amino acids. The CDR3 nucleotides read TGTGCCAGCAGGGGACTAGCGGTTAGCTACGAGCAGTACTTC. It is translated as CASRGLAVSYEQYF.

This sequence joins TRBV12-5 and TRBJ1-6; D might be TRBD1 (6 bases). Germline V lookup: CDR1 LGHNT, CDR2 FRNRAP. The germline V and J ends were trimmed by 1 base and 1 base, with 8 bases remaining between them. The CDR3 covers 16 residues. CDR3 bases: TGTGCTAGTGGTTTGGGGCAGGGGTCCTATAATTCACCCCTCCACTTT. Protein product: CASGLGQGSYNSPLHF.

The chain links TRBV6-1 to TRBJ2-5; TRBD2 aligns across 8 bases. Germline V lookup: CDR1 MNHNS, CDR2 SASEGT. The CDR3 is 15 residues long. V shed 2 bases, J shed 1 base, and the junction held 3 bases outside the gene matches. The chain's CDR3 is CASSEPGGVQETQYF. As DNA, the CDR3 is TGTGCCAGCAGTGAACCGGGGGGGGTCCAAGAGACCCAGTACTTC.

The V gene is TRBV19, the J gene TRBJ2-6; 11 bases map to TRBD1. Germline-derived CDR1 and CDR2 are LNHDA and SQIVND (reference sequence). This CDR3 is 16 amino acids long. V gave up 10 bases and J gave up 0 bases; unmatched junction bases: 5. The CDR3 DNA is TGTGCCACCCTGGACAGGGGGCTCTCTGGGGCCAACGTCCTGACTTTC. Translating gives CATLDRGLSGANVLTF.

V usage is TRBV30 and J usage is TRBJ1-5, with D perhaps TRBD1 (6 bases). Germline CDR1 and CDR2: GTSNPN and SVGIG (reference sequence). V lost 1 base and J lost 6, with 10 bases in between. CDR3 length equals 13 residues. CDR3 loop: CAWSEGVRQPQHF. For the CDR3, the DNA is TGTGCCTGGAGTGAGGGGGTCCGTCAGCCCCAGCATTTT.

In its sample, this clone was seen once. The chain carries TRBV6-5 and TRBJ1-5; D gene unclear. V lost 0 bases to trimming and J lost 7 bases, with 7 bases between them. The CDR3 loop spans 13 amino acids. Germline V gene lookup returns CDR1 MNHEY and CDR2 SVGAGI. In DNA, the CDR3 is TGTGCCAGCAGTTACTCCGAGAAGCAGCCCCAGCATTTT. Its translation: CASSYSEKQPQHF.

The chain recombines TRBV30 with TRBJ1-3, with TRBD1 identical over 8 bases. The CDR3 has 14 residues. V was pared by 5 bases and J by 9 bases, with 12 bases of the junction left unmatched. Germline values: CDR1 GTSNPN, CDR2 SVGIG (reference sequence). CDR3 bases: TGTGCCTGGGAGGCCAGGCAGGGGGCGATCACCATATATTTT. This translates into CAWEARQGAITIYF. The entire variable domain, with the rest obtained from reference TRBV30 and TRBJ1-3, is as follows: SQTIHQWPATLVQPVGSPLSLECTVEGTSNPNLYWYRQAAGRGLQLLFYSVGIGQISSEVPQNLSASRPQDRQFILSSKKLLLSDSGFYLCAWEARQGAITIYFGEGSWLTVV.

The chain carries TRBV18 and TRBJ1-1; no definite D call. The germline gives CDR1 KGHSH, CDR2 LQKENI. The CDR3 has 16 amino acids. V lost 3 bases and J lost 1, with 15 bases in between. Here the CDR3 reads CASSPDANSGNTEAFF. The CDR3, as DNA: TGTGCCAGCTCACCGGACGCGAACAGCGGGAACACTGAAGCTTTCTTT.

The chain carries TRBV21-1 and TRBJ1-6. TRBV21-1 is given as a pseudogene. The CDR3 extends over 15 amino acids. The CDR3, as DNA: TGTGCCAGCAGACCCACGGGGTCCCTTTTTTCACCCCTCCACTTT. This translates into CASRPTGSLFSPLHF.